This T cell receptor beta chain was identified in a study of blood T cell repertoires in COVID-19. Study-level information: T cells, B-cell-depleted T cells, or PBMCs provided the cDNA or gDNA that served as material.

As processed by the authors: Reference gene primer amplification gave estimated nucleated cell counts. Profiled with immunoSEQ multiplex PCR; TCRdb holds only in-frame clones, not every one. Clone size and the V and J calls come from that table; the DNA yielded D and trimming. The sample shows approximately 220,000 clones, about 86% of them seen only once. Germline assignment: CDR1 SGHVS and CDR2 FNYEAQ. Trimming shortened V by 5 bases and J by 5 bases, and 16 bases separated the two germline ends. The CDR3 runs 16 residues. The specimen was PBMCs or T cells enriched from blood (not recorded which). This rearrangement joins TRBV7-6 to TRBJ1-6; D unresolved. The clonotype originates from a middle-aged woman with acute COVID-19. In DNA, the CDR3 is TGTGCCAGCAGCCTCACGGGCGGGCAGGATAATTCACCCCTCCACTTT. It specifies CASSLTGGQDNSPLHF. Variable domain in full (rest from reference TRBV7-6 and TRBJ1-6): GAGVSQSPRYKVTKRGQDVALRCDPISGHVSLYWYRQALGQGPEFLTYFNYEAQQDKSGLPNDRFSAERPEGSISTLTIQRTEQRDSAMYRCASSLTGGQDNSPLHFGNGTRLTVT.